What follows are 3 T cell receptor beta chains derived from one specimen sequenced in a study of blood T cell repertoires in COVID-19. Profiled with immunoSEQ multiplex PCR; TCRdb holds only in-frame clones, not every one. The sample lists just over 90,000 clones; 75% to 90% were seen once. The sequenced material came from peripheral blood. These receptors all stem from a human donor with active COVID-19. The donor label of this sample is uncertain.

The chain employs TRBV27 and TRBJ2-6; D unresolved. The CDR3 loop spans 15 amino acids. Germline V gives CDR1 MNHEY, CDR2 SMNVEV (reference sequence). V was cut by 7 bases and J by 0 bases, with 10 bases left in between. The CDR3 DNA is TGTGCCAGCATGAACAGCTTCTCTGGGGCCAACGTCCTGACTTTC. Protein product: CASMNSFSGANVLTF.

The chain is built from TRBV2 and TRBJ1-2; possible D gene TRBD1, 6 bases. CDR1 is SNHLY and CDR2 is FYNNEI in the germline V gene. The V end lost 5 bases, the J end lost 8 bases, and 21 bases lay between the germline ends. CDR3 length equals 15 residues. The DNA of the CDR3 is TGTGCCAGCAGTAGGGACATCGGAGGTTTCTACGGCTACACCTTC. Amino acid sequence: CASSRDIGGFYGYTF.

The chain couples TRBV5-1 to TRBJ2-3; 7 bases map to TRBD1. The CDR3 is 14 amino acids. The V and J ends lost 4 bases and 6 bases, in that order; junction bases with no gene match: 8. Germline CDR1 reads SGHRS; CDR2 reads YFSETQ. DNA of the CDR3: TGCGCCAGCAGCAACGGACAGGACGGGGATACGCAGTATTTT. Its translation: CASSNGQDGDTQYF.